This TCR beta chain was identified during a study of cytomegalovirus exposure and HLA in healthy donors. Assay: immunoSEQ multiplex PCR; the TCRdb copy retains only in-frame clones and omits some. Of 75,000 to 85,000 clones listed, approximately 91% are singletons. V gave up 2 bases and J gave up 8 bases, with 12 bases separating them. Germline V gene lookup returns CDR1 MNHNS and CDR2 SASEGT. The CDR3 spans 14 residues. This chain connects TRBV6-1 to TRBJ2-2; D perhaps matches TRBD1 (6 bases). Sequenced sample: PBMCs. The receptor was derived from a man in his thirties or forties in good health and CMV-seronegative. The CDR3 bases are TGTGCCAGCAGTGAATGGGACACATCGGGGGAGCTGTTTTTT. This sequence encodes CASSEWDTSGELFF.